The 22 T cell receptor beta chains given below trace back to one sample, sequenced in a study of shared clonotypes between healthy human individuals. Data came from immunoSEQ multiplex PCR; TCRdb stores just in-frame clones and leaves some out. The table has 530,000 or so clones, almost 80% seen once. Sequencing input: PBMCs. The receptors shown here come from a woman in her forties in good health. Some clones in this sample may be carry-over from other donors' samples.

This chain uses TRBV11-3 with TRBJ2-2; no firm D call. Trimming left V 5 bases short and J 2 bases short, with 6 bases between. The CDR3 spans 13 residues. Germline V gene data show CDR1 as SGHNT and CDR2 as YENEEA. CDR3 nucleotide sequence: TGTGCCAGCAGCCCAAGCAACACCGGGGAGCTGTTTTTT. This encodes CASSPSNTGELFF.

The rearrangement joins TRBV9 to TRBJ2-5, with D tentatively TRBD2 (5 bases). CDR3 size: 16 residues. The germline V and J ends were trimmed by 0 bases and 5 bases, with 17 bases remaining between them. The germline V gene has CDR1 SGDLS and CDR2 YYNGEE. For the CDR3, the DNA is TGTGCCAGCAGCGTAGCGGGCGGGCCCCCCGGGGAGACCCAGTACTTC. It specifies CASSVAGGPPGETQYF.

This chain uses TRBV9 with TRBJ2-1; D not resolved. The CDR3 has 15 amino acids. Germline V lookup: CDR1 SGDLS, CDR2 YYNGEE. The V gene lost 4 bases and the J gene lost 5 bases, with 16 bases spanning the gap. This chain's CDR3 is CASSRGAATDNEQFF. Written as DNA, the CDR3 is TGTGCCAGCAGCCGAGGTGCCGCCACGGACAATGAGCAGTTCTTC.

This clone was observed once. The V call is TRBV2, the J call TRBJ2-5, with 8 bases that match TRBD1. Unmatched junction bases numbered 11, after V lost 6 bases and J lost 5 bases. The CDR3 is made up of 15 amino acids. Germline CDR1 SNHLY, CDR2 FYNNEI. The CDR3 bases are TGTGCCAGCAGAGGGGGCCAAGGACAGGGCGAGACCCAGTACTTC. Amino acid sequence: CASRGGQGQGETQYF.

The chain couples TRBV28 to TRBJ2-1, with D perhaps TRBD2 (6 bases). V dropped 7 bases and J dropped 7 bases, with 17 bases sitting between them. This CDR3 is built from 14 residues. Germline-derived CDR1 and CDR2 are MDHEN and SYDVKM. The CDR3 region is CASTSGTLANEQFF. CDR3 in DNA: TGTGCCAGCACCTCCGGGACTTTGGCTAATGAGCAGTTCTTC.

The chain links TRBV7-8 to TRBJ1-5, with 7 positions matching TRBD1. Trimming took 5 bases from V and 5 from J; bases not matched to a gene: 3. Germline V gene sequence: CDR1 SGHVS, CDR2 FQNEAQ. The CDR3 is 13 amino acids. The CDR3: CASSRDRDQPQHF. CDR3 nucleotides: TGTGCCAGCAGCCGCGACAGGGATCAGCCCCAGCATTTT.

The chain combines TRBV7-3 with TRBJ1-1; D is uncertain. The germline V gene encodes CDR1 SGHTA and CDR2 FQGTGA. V was trimmed by 5 bases and J by 3 bases, leaving 10 bases between them. The CDR3 runs 13 residues. CDR3 amino acids: CASSPSWDTEAFF. In DNA, the CDR3 is TGTGCCAGCAGCCCCAGTTGGGACACTGAAGCTTTCTTT. The complete variable domain, with remaining parts taken from reference TRBV7-3 and TRBJ1-1, reads GAGVSQTPSNKVTEKGKYVELRCDPISGHTALYWYRQSLGQGPEFLIYFQGTGAADDSGLPNDRFFAVRPEGSVSTLKIQRTERGDSAVYLCASSPSWDTEAFFGQGTRLTVV.

This clone was observed once. The chain is built from TRBV7-3 and TRBJ2-3; D gene uncertain. The CDR3 totals 14 residues. CDR1 and CDR2 (germline): SGHTA, FQGTGA. V shed 4 bases and J shed 0 bases, with 8 bases lying between them. The CDR3 protein is CASSSRTSTDTQYF. The CDR3 nucleotides are TGTGCCAGCAGCTCCCGCACTAGCACAGATACGCAGTATTTT.

The rearrangement joins TRBV4-2 to TRBJ2-3, with a tentative D call TRBD2 (5 bases). V was trimmed by 0 bases and J by 7 bases, leaving 23 bases between them. Germline V CDR1 and CDR2: LGHNA, YNFKEQ. CDR3 length: 18 residues. CDR3 protein: CASSQEWGLGSAANTQYF. For the CDR3, the DNA is TGTGCCAGCAGCCAAGAATGGGGTTTAGGTTCAGCGGCGAATACGCAGTATTTT.

The chain joins TRBV30 to TRBJ2-5; maybe TRBD2 (5 bases). The CDR3 extends over 15 amino acids. V was shortened by 2 bases and J by 5 bases, with 18 bases between the two germline ends. Germline V gene sequence: CDR1 GTSNPN, CDR2 SVGIG (reference sequence). The CDR3 bases are TGTGCCTGGAGTAGCGGCCGGGCGGCCGGGGAGACCCAGTACTTC. This encodes CAWSSGRAAGETQYF.

The V and J genes are TRBV7-9 and TRBJ2-7, with TRBD1 matching over 7 bases. Germline V lookup: CDR1 SEHNR, CDR2 FQNEAQ (reference sequence). J was trimmed by 6 bases and V by 6 bases; bases with no gene match: 2. The CDR3 runs to 11 residues. CDR3: CASRTGLEQYF. As DNA, the CDR3 is TGTGCCAGCAGGACAGGGCTCGAGCAGTACTTC.

This chain's CDR3 is CASRGGLREIAETQYF. Written as DNA, the CDR3 is TGTGCCAGCCGTGGGGGGTTGCGGGAGATTGCAGAGACCCAGTACTTC. The V gene is TRBV5-4, the J gene TRBJ2-5, with TRBD2 matching over 7 bases. The ends lost 7 bases at V and 4 bases at J; junction bases unmatched: 16. The V gene's germline CDR1 is SGHNT and CDR2 YYREEE (reference sequence). The length of the CDR3 is 16 residues.

This chain joins TRBV28 and TRBJ1-5; D might be TRBD1 (5 bases). The CDR3 has 15 residues. Trimming shortened V by 2 bases and J by 1 base, and 9 bases separated the two germline ends. CDR1 is MDHEN and CDR2 is SYDVKM in the germline V gene. The CDR3 bases are TGTGCCAGCAGTTTAAGCAGGGACAGCAATCAGCCCCAGCATTTT. It encodes CASSLSRDSNQPQHF.

The chain couples TRBV14 to TRBJ2-6; no firm D call. V lost 4 bases to trimming and J lost 0 bases, with 13 bases between them. The CDR3 extends over 17 amino acids. CDR1 SGHDN and CDR2 FVKESK come from the germline V gene. The CDR3 sequence is CASSPGILLSGANVLTF. The CDR3 DNA sequence: TGTGCCAGCAGCCCAGGAATCCTTCTCTCTGGGGCCAACGTCCTGACTTTC.

The chain has TRBV27 and TRBJ2-6; D ambiguous. V was cut by 4 bases and J by 3 bases, with 10 bases left in between. Germline V lookup: CDR1 MNHEY, CDR2 SMNVEV (reference sequence). The CDR3 totals 15 residues. The CDR3 reads CASSSGPGGANVLTF. The CDR3 DNA sequence: TGTGCCAGCAGTTCGGGCCCGGGTGGGGCCAACGTCCTGACTTTC.

This chain's CDR3 is CASSRLGQQGWAGELFF. The CDR3 region has the DNA TGTGCCAGCAGTAGACTCGGACAGCAAGGATGGGCCGGGGAGCTGTTTTTT. The chain joins TRBV28 to TRBJ2-2, with D perhaps TRBD1 (6 bases). This CDR3 contains 17 residues. Per germline, CDR1 MDHEN and CDR2 SYDVKM. V was shortened by 5 bases and J by 6 bases, with 22 bases between the two germline ends.

This chain connects TRBV7-9 to TRBJ2-7, with 7 bases identical to TRBD1. The CDR3 is 16 amino acids. Germline CDR1 is SEHNR and CDR2 is FQNEAQ (reference sequence). J was trimmed by 0 bases and V by 5 bases; bases with no gene match: 10. CDR3 in DNA: TGTGCCAGCAGCAGAACCGGGACAGCTACCTCCTACGAGCAGTACTTC. Residues: CASSRTGTATSYEQYF.

The CDR3 here is CASLDRTGSMKYGYTF. Here the CDR3 DNA reads TGTGCCAGTCTCGACCGGACAGGGTCGATGAAGTATGGCTACACCTTC. The chain links TRBV19 to TRBJ1-2, with 8 bases that match TRBD1. CDR1 and CDR2 from the germline V gene are LNHDA and SQIVND (reference sequence). The ends lost 8 bases at V and 5 bases at J; junction bases unmatched: 16. The CDR3 sequence is 16 residues long.

V and J are TRBV2 and TRBJ1-2; no clear D. Germline loops: CDR1 SNHLY, CDR2 FYNNEI. Trimming took 7 bases from V and 4 from J, leaving 10 bases between them. The CDR3 loop spans 12 amino acids. In DNA, the CDR3 is TGTGCCAGCACCCCAGGACTCTATGGCTACACCTTC. Amino acids: CASTPGLYGYTF. Full variable domain (rest looked up from reference TRBV2 and TRBJ1-2): EPEVTQTPSHQVTQMGQEVILRCVPISNHLYFYWYRQILGQKVEFLVSFYNNEISEKSEIFDDQFSVERPDGSNFTLKIRSTKLEDSAMYFCASTPGLYGYTFGSGTRLTVV.

The chain is built from TRBV5-1 and TRBJ2-2; 8 nucleotides align to TRBD1. V shed 5 bases, J shed 3 bases, and the junction held 6 bases outside the gene matches. This CDR3 is built from 15 residues. Per the germline V gene, CDR1 is SGHRS and CDR2 is YFSETQ. The CDR3 bases are TGCGCCAGCAGGACAGGGGCCGGGGACACCGGGGAGCTGTTTTTT. Translation: CASRTGAGDTGELFF.

The chain links TRBV7-9 to TRBJ2-3; the match to TRBD2 covers 10 bases. This CDR3 has 16 residues. Germline CDR1 is SEHNR and CDR2 is FQNEAQ (reference sequence). The V segment lost 2 bases and the J segment 3 bases; nucleotides outside the gene matches: 5. As DNA, the CDR3 is TGTGCCAGCAGCTTACTAGCGGGAGCCGGGACAGATACGCAGTATTTT. It encodes CASSLLAGAGTDTQYF.

This clone was found once. The chain carries TRBV10-3 and TRBJ2-5, with 7 bases identical to TRBD1. In germline, CDR1 is ENHRY, CDR2 SYGVKD. The V and J ends lost 6 bases and 3 bases, in that order; junction bases with no gene match: 1. The CDR3 has 12 amino acids. The DNA for the CDR3 is TGTGCCATCAGAGGGACAGAAGAGACCCAGTACTTC. Encoded protein: CAIRGTEETQYF.